This is a list of T cell receptor beta chains from one sample in a study of blood T cell repertoires in COVID-19. Generated by immunoSEQ multiplex PCR, the TCRdb table keeps only in-frame clones and is missing some. Counted here are about 180,000 clones, roughly nine tenths occurring once; the ten biggest clones make up under 2%. Material: peripheral blood. Receptors were obtained from a man younger than 30 who had recovered from COVID-19. The CDR3 runs from the conserved cysteine through the conserved F or W. The order of the fields is J gene, V gene, CDR3 protein.

J gene: TRBJ1-2
V gene: TRBV7-9
CDR3 protein: CASSLEQGGYTF

J gene: TRBJ2-1
V gene: TRBV6-6
CDR3 protein: CASTTGVPYNEQFF

J gene: TRBJ2-2
V gene: TRBV28
CDR3 protein: CASSLLGRGRGTGELFF

J gene: TRBJ2-1
V gene: TRBV7-9
CDR3 protein: CASSLAREGRNEQFF

J gene: TRBJ2-7
V gene: TRBV24-1
CDR3 protein: CATSDERTGGYEQYF

J gene: TRBJ1-5
V gene: TRBV18
CDR3 protein: CASSPGTGSYQPQHF

J gene: TRBJ2-7
V gene: TRBV4-2
CDR3 protein: CASSQETDSSYEQYF

J gene: TRBJ1-2
V gene: TRBV7-9
CDR3 protein: CASSSPPGGSDGYTF

J gene: TRBJ2-2
V gene: TRBV7-2
CDR3 protein: CASSYAQGNTGELFF

J gene: TRBJ2-5
V gene: TRBV7-3
CDR3 protein: CASSPHGAQETQYF

J gene: TRBJ2-2
V gene: TRBV6-5
CDR3 protein: CASSSQAGELFF

J gene: TRBJ1-3
V gene: TRBV6-6
CDR3 protein: CASNEGLVGNTIYF

J gene: TRBJ1-2
V gene: TRBV5-4
CDR3 protein: CASSRDKVYGYTF

J gene: TRBJ1-5
V gene: TRBV4-3
CDR3 protein: CASSQHRSGNQPQHF

J gene: TRBJ2-1
V gene: TRBV5-8
CDR3 protein: CASSLLAEQFF

J gene: TRBJ1-4
V gene: TRBV6-2/TRBV6-3
CDR3 protein: CASSPGQNEKLFF

J gene: TRBJ2-4
V gene: TRBV27
CDR3 protein: CASSLGQGSNIQYF

J gene: TRBJ2-7
V gene: TRBV19
CDR3 protein: CASSTAGGRSSYEQYF

J gene: TRBJ1-1
V gene: TRBV5-8
CDR3 protein: CASSRRGEAFF

J gene: TRBJ2-3
V gene: TRBV28
CDR3 protein: CASSLGGTADTQYF

J gene: TRBJ2-2
V gene: TRBV28
CDR3 protein: CASSLFTGGTGELFF

J gene: TRBJ1-1
V gene: TRBV7-2
CDR3 protein: CASSRDRGTYEAFF

J gene: TRBJ2-3
V gene: TRBV2
CDR3 protein: CASSRDRGRDTQYF

J gene: TRBJ2-3
V gene: TRBV12-3/TRBV12-4
CDR3 protein: CASSLAAGTQYF

J gene: TRBJ2-7
V gene: TRBV9
CDR3 protein: CASSVIETAHRNEQYF

J gene: TRBJ2-7
V gene: TRBV14
CDR3 protein: CASSPREGLYEQYF

J gene: TRBJ2-2
V gene: TRBV5-1
CDR3 protein: CASKPAGGPSPGELFF

J gene: TRBJ2-1
V gene: TRBV27
CDR3 protein: CAEGTTTNEQFF

J gene: TRBJ2-3
V gene: TRBV5-1
CDR3 protein: CASSSVRGTDTQYF

J gene: TRBJ1-1
V gene: TRBV28
CDR3 protein: CASRGGQTEAFF

J gene: TRBJ2-7
V gene: TRBV4-1
CDR3 protein: CASSQDRGYEQYF

J gene: TRBJ2-7
V gene: TRBV4-2
CDR3 protein: CASSQETTTSGHSYEQYF

J gene: TRBJ2-3
V gene: TRBV24-1
CDR3 protein: CATSADPRDRDPTDTQYF

J gene: TRBJ1-3
V gene: TRBV7-8
CDR3 protein: CASSLTVSGNTIYF

J gene: TRBJ2-5
V gene: TRBV7-8
CDR3 protein: CASSPPGRGMETQYF

J gene: TRBJ2-7
V gene: TRBV19
CDR3 protein: CASSARILAEIPYEQYF

J gene: TRBJ1-4
V gene: TRBV10-3
CDR3 protein: CATGDRSDEKLFF

J gene: TRBJ2-3
V gene: TRBV5-6
CDR3 protein: CASSLQGTGYTQYF

J gene: TRBJ2-3
V gene: TRBV7-2
CDR3 protein: CASSPRTNTQYF

J gene: TRBJ1-5
V gene: TRBV12-3/TRBV12-4
CDR3 protein: CASSRGQGQPQHF

J gene: TRBJ2-7
V gene: TRBV6-5
CDR3 protein: CASTSTGYEQYF

J gene: TRBJ2-7
V gene: TRBV27
CDR3 protein: CASSQSPQGYEQYF